The present T cell receptor (beta chain) was sequenced within a study of identical twins. TCRdb reanalysed the 5' RACE reads using MiXCR and keeps one entry per CDR3 protein. This sample carries about 720,000 distinct CDR3 sequences, around a sixth of them seen once, and the ten largest clones take 13%. Germline loops: CDR1 MNHNS, CDR2 SASEGT. V was trimmed by 11 bases and J by 9 bases, leaving 22 bases between them. CDR3 length equals 13 residues. These same data were also listed under a study on T cells expressing NK-cell markers.

The sequence derives from a woman between 18 and 29 years old in good health. The V gene is TRBV6-1, the J gene TRBJ1-2; D might be TRBD1 (6 bases). Sequencing input: PBMCs. CDR3 protein: CAHRAGPESSYTF. The CDR3 DNA is TGTGCCCACAGGGCCGGACCCGAATCGAGCTACACCTTC.